This T cell receptor beta chain was sequenced for a study of control samples from healthy donors and cancer patients. TCRdb's copy holds only in-frame clones and misses some; the assay was immunoSEQ multiplex PCR. The sample lists some 57,000 clones; approximately 96% were seen once. V gave up 3 bases and J gave up 4 bases, with 5 bases separating them. The CDR3 loop spans 11 amino acids. The V gene's germline CDR1 is DFQATT and CDR2 SNEGSKA (reference sequence). The sample consisted of blood. The V gene is TRBV20-1, the J gene TRBJ2-3; no definite D call. The sequence was obtained from a woman in her 30s in good health. The CDR3 loop reads CSASNSDTQYF. The DNA for the CDR3 is TGCAGTGCTAGTAATTCAGATACGCAGTATTTT.